This T cell receptor beta chain came from a study of T cells in Graves' hyperthyroidism and ophthalmopathy. Findings of the study overall: In validation, the model predicted ophthalmopathy. These predictions came a median about 6.5 months before onset. Most clonotypes expanded in the thyroid (above 0.001) were also present in blood. A model of 13 V-J pairs discriminated ophthalmopathy from stable hyperthyroidism.

As concerns this clonotype: Antigen specificity is unknown.

Amplified TCR beta CDR3 regions derived from RNA transcripts. Researchers ran a first-round RT-PCR on the TCR CDR3 using the HTBI primer set. MiXCR was run by TCRdb on the multiplex PCR reads, yielding one entry per CDR3 protein. The sample has under 400,000 distinct CDR3 sequences; over 20% are singletons. Sequenced: blood. The receptor's source is a woman aged 45-65 years with Graves' hyperthyroidism.

For the CDR3, the DNA is TGCAGCGTTTGGACAGGGGACACTGAAGCTTTCTTT. Amino acids: CSVWTGDTEAFF. This chain joins TRBV29-1 and TRBJ1-1, with 9 bases fitting TRBD1. Germline CDR1 reads SQVTM; CDR2 reads ANQGSEA. V was pared by 5 bases and J by 3 bases, with 1 base of the junction left unmatched. There are 12 residues in the CDR3.